Below, 21 T cell receptor beta chains from the same sample are listed, as sequenced in a study of OX40 agonist ivuxolimab in advanced cancers. Method: immunoSEQ multiplex PCR; TCRdb's copy keeps in-frame clones and lacks some. The repertoire holds approximately 59,000 clones, with approximately 86% as singletons. This specimen was CD4+ or CD8+ T cells sorted from blood, taken in a trial of the OX40 agonist ivuxolimab. These receptors all stem from an adult with an advanced solid tumor such as melanoma, head and neck, liver or kidney cancer.

This chain uses TRBV18 with TRBJ2-1; TRBD2 aligns across 9 bases. Germline V gene sequence: CDR1 KGHSH, CDR2 LQKENI. Losses at the gene ends were 3 bases for V and 0 bases for J; bases not matched to a gene: 6. The CDR3 is made up of 17 amino acids. The CDR3 coding sequence is TGTGCCAGCTCACCCTCGAGTAGCGGGAGCTCCTACAATGAGCAGTTCTTC. Amino acid sequence: CASSPSSSGSSYNEQFF.

This chain joins TRBV7-9 and TRBJ2-1; no firm D call. V was trimmed by 0 bases and J by 7 bases, leaving 7 bases between them. The germline V gene encodes CDR1 SEHNR and CDR2 FQNEAQ (reference sequence). This CDR3 has 13 residues. CDR3 residues: CASSLALRNEQFF. The CDR3 bases are TGTGCCAGCAGCTTAGCGCTAAGGAATGAGCAGTTCTTC. The full variable domain, rest sourced from reference TRBV7-9 and TRBJ2-1, is DTGVSQNPRHKITKRGQNVTFRCDPISEHNRLYWYRQTLGQGPEFLTYFQNEAQLEKSRLLSDRFSAERPKGSFSTLEIQRTEQGDSAMYLCASSLALRNEQFFGPGTRLTVL.

V and J are TRBV14 and TRBJ2-1; D ambiguous. The CDR3 runs to 18 residues. The V gene lost 2 bases and the J gene lost 7 bases, with 24 bases spanning the gap. Looked up from germline, CDR1 is SGHDN and CDR2 is FVKESK. CDR3: CASSQTISWGRKRNEQFF. CDR3 in DNA: TGTGCCAGCAGCCAAACCATCTCGTGGGGTCGAAAAAGAAATGAGCAGTTCTTC.

The CDR3 here is CASSPIGGQGASGANVLTF. The CDR3 DNA sequence: TGCGCCAGCAGCCCGATAGGTGGGCAGGGGGCATCCGGGGCCAACGTCCTGACTTTC. V gene TRBV5-1 combines with J gene TRBJ2-6, with TRBD1 identical over 8 bases. This CDR3 has 19 residues. The trim removed 4 bases at V and 4 bases at J, leaving 16 bases unmatched. Germline V gene data show CDR1 as SGHRS and CDR2 as YFSETQ.

This chain connects TRBV11-2 to TRBJ2-5, with D perhaps TRBD1 (6 bases). V was clipped by 3 bases and J by 4 bases, with 9 bases between them. Germline CDR1 SGHAT, CDR2 FQNNGV. There are 13 residues in the CDR3. CDR3 loop: CASSFNRVETQYF. CDR3 coding DNA: TGTGCCAGCAGCTTTAACAGGGTAGAGACCCAGTACTTC. Variable domain in full (rest from reference TRBV11-2 and TRBJ2-5): EAGVAQSPRYKIIEKRQSVAFWCNPISGHATLYWYQQILGQGPKLLIQFQNNGVVDDSQLPKDRFSAERLKGVDSTLKIQPAKLEDSAVYLCASSFNRVETQYFGPGTRLLVL.

The chain employs TRBV7-2 and TRBJ1-1, with no clear D. The CDR3 totals 13 residues. The germline gives CDR1 SGHTA, CDR2 FQGNSA. V lost 6 bases and J 2 bases, leaving 10 bases between the germline ends. The CDR3 loop reads CASRKGLNTEAFF. CDR3 nucleotide sequence: TGTGCCAGCAGGAAGGGCCTCAACACTGAAGCTTTCTTT.

This chain uses TRBV19 with TRBJ1-1, with 11 nucleotides matching TRBD1. The trim removed 3 bases at V and 3 bases at J, leaving 3 bases unmatched. The germline CDR1 and CDR2 sequences are LNHDA and SQIVND (reference sequence). This CDR3 spans 15 amino acids. This CDR3 reads CASSIVGQGDTEAFF. Written as DNA, the CDR3 is TGTGCCAGTAGTATTGTGGGACAGGGGGACACTGAAGCTTTCTTT.

The rearrangement joins TRBV18 to TRBJ2-7, with D hard to call. Germline lookup yields CDR1 KGHSH and CDR2 LQKENI. The V end was cut by 2 bases, the J end by 3 bases, with 17 bases between. The CDR3 covers 16 residues. CDR3 DNA: TGTGCCAGCTCACCAATGGTTGGGTCTCCTCACTACGAGCAGTACTTC. It encodes CASSPMVGSPHYEQYF.

This sequence joins TRBV15 and TRBJ2-2; D is tentatively TRBD1 or TRBD2 (5 bases each). From germline, CDR1 is LNHNV and CDR2 YYDKDF (reference sequence). The germline V and J ends were trimmed by 0 bases and 6 bases, with 20 bases remaining between them. This CDR3 is built from 18 residues. CDR3 sequence: CATSRDSQGRLAAGELFF. CDR3 bases: TGTGCCACCAGCAGAGATTCCCAGGGACGGTTGGCTGCCGGGGAGCTGTTTTTT. The full variable domain, rest sourced from reference TRBV15 and TRBJ2-2, is DAMVIQNPRYQVTQFGKPVTLSCSQTLNHNVMYWYQQKSSQAPKLLFHYYDKDFNNEADTPDNFQSRRPNTSFCFLDIRSPGLGDTAMYLCATSRDSQGRLAAGELFFGEGSRLTVL.

The chain joins TRBV7-2 to TRBJ2-5; 9 bases are shared with TRBD1. The germline CDR1 and CDR2 sequences are SGHTA and FQGNSA. CDR3 length: 14 residues. With V trimmed by 5 bases and J by 5 bases, 6 bases remained unmatched. The CDR3 coding sequence is TGTGCCAGCAGCCAAGCGACAGGGGGGGAGACCCAGTACTTC. This codes for CASSQATGGETQYF.

The chain employs TRBV11-2 and TRBJ2-5, with 12 bases matching TRBD2. CDR1 SGHAT and CDR2 FQNNGV come from the germline V gene. This CDR3 contains 15 residues. Germline trimming cut 5 bases from V and 2 bases from J; bases unmatched to any gene: 3. CDR3 coding DNA: TGTGCCAGCAGCCCGACTAGCGGGGGACAAGAGACCCAGTACTTC. This translates into CASSPTSGGQETQYF.

The V call is TRBV28, the J call TRBJ2-7; D unclear. The CDR3 length is 12 residues. The germline V gene has CDR1 MDHEN and CDR2 SYDVKM. Trimming removed 3 bases from V and 4 bases from J, with 7 bases in between. CDR3 nucleotide sequence: TGTGCCAGCAGTTTCGCGCTATACGAGCAGTACTTC. This gives the protein CASSFALYEQYF.

The rearrangement uses TRBV5-5 and TRBJ2-1; a weak D match, TRBD2 (6 bases). The germline V gene encodes CDR1 SGHKS and CDR2 YYEKEE (reference sequence). CDR3 length: 17 residues. V was trimmed by 4 bases and J by 0 bases, leaving 17 bases between them. The CDR3 loop reads CASSPDWWRGSYNEQFF. For the CDR3, the DNA is TGTGCCAGCAGCCCCGATTGGTGGAGGGGCTCCTACAATGAGCAGTTCTTC.

The chain is built from TRBV19 and TRBJ1-2; 7 positions match TRBD1. The CDR3 is made up of 16 amino acids. The trim removed 3 bases at V and 6 bases at J, leaving 13 bases unmatched. Germline assignment: CDR1 LNHDA and CDR2 SQIVND (reference sequence). This chain's CDR3 is CASSIDPYEQGNGYTF. The CDR3 DNA follows: TGTGCCAGTAGTATCGACCCGTATGAACAGGGGAATGGCTACACCTTC.

This chain uses TRBV5-1 with TRBJ2-4, with TRBD2 matching over 7 bases. Per the germline V gene, CDR1 is SGHRS and CDR2 is YFSETQ. This CDR3 contains 14 residues. V lost 0 bases and J lost 7; bases outside the gene matches: 4. The DNA of the CDR3 is TGCGCCAGCAGCTTGGGGGACGGGGGGAACATTCAGTACTTC. Protein product: CASSLGDGGNIQYF.

The gene calls are TRBV13 and TRBJ2-1, with 7 bases that match TRBD2. Germline V CDR1 and CDR2: PRHDT, FYEKMQ (reference sequence). The CDR3 sequence is 16 residues long. The V and J ends lost 5 bases and 8 bases, in that order; junction bases with no gene match: 15. The CDR3 DNA follows: TGTGCCAGCAGCCCGGGGACTACTCTTACAGGTGATGAGCAGTTCTTC. This encodes CASSPGTTLTGDEQFF.

The rearrangement links TRBV27 to TRBJ2-7; 11 bases map to TRBD1. V trimming: 4 bases; J trimming: 6 bases; junction bases outside the gene matches: 5. The CDR3 length is 14 residues. Germline-derived CDR1 and CDR2 are MNHEY and SMNVEV (reference sequence). The CDR3 reads CASSSPGQGVEQYF. CDR3 sequence (DNA): TGTGCCAGCAGTTCACCGGGACAGGGGGTCGAGCAGTACTTC.

The chain is built from TRBV9 and TRBJ2-7; D possibly uses TRBD1 or TRBD2 (5 bases each). Looked up from germline, CDR1 is SGDLS and CDR2 is YYNGEE. The CDR3 is 13 amino acids. Trimming removed 4 bases from V and 3 bases from J, with 11 bases in between. This CDR3 reads CASSSGTSYEQYF. The CDR3 DNA is TGTGCCAGCAGCTCCGGGACCAGCTACGAGCAGTACTTC.

The chain couples TRBV4-2 to TRBJ2-1, with TRBD1 identical over 9 bases. CDR1 and CDR2 from the germline V gene are LGHNA and YNFKEQ. Trimming took 4 bases from V and 5 from J; bases not matched to a gene: 3. The CDR3 has 14 amino acids. The CDR3, as DNA: TGTGCCAGCAGCCGGGACAGGGCAGACAATGAGCAGTTCTTC. This encodes CASSRDRADNEQFF.

The rearrangement joins TRBV5-1 to TRBJ2-7, with D perhaps given as TRBD1 or TRBD2 (5 bases each). CDR3 length: 14 amino acids. The germline V and J ends were trimmed by 3 bases and 1 base, with 11 bases remaining between them. Germline CDR1 and CDR2: SGHRS and YFSETQ. The CDR3 is CASSWGPGSYEQYF. CDR3 DNA sequence: TGCGCCAGCAGCTGGGGACCTGGGTCCTACGAGCAGTACTTC. Filled out from reference TRBV5-1 and TRBJ2-7, the complete variable domain reads KAGVTQTPRYLIKTRGQQVTLSCSPISGHRSVSWYQQTPGQGLQFLFEYFSETQRNKGNFPGRFSGRQFSNSRSEMNVSTLELGDSALYLCASSWGPGSYEQYFGPGTRLTVT.

J is TRBJ2-1 and V is TRBV25-1, with TRBD2 as a possible D gene (5 bases). V was clipped by 3 bases and J by 1 base, with 7 bases between them. Germline loops: CDR1 MGHDK, CDR2 SYGVNS. The CDR3 runs to 14 residues. The CDR3 region has the DNA TGTGCCAGCAGTGATAGAGGGTCCTACAATGAGCAGTTCTTC. Its translation: CASSDRGSYNEQFF.